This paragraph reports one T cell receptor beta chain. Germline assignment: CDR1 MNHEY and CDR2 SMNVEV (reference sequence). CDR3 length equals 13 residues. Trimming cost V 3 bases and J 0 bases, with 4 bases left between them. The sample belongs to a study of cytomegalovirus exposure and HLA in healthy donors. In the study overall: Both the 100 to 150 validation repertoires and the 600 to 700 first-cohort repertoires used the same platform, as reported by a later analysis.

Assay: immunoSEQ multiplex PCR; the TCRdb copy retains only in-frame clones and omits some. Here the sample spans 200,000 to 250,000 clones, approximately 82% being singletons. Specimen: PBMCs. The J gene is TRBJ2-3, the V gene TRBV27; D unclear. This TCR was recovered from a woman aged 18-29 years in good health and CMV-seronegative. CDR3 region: CASSFVSTDTQYF. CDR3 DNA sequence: TGTGCCAGCAGTTTCGTTAGCACAGATACGCAGTATTTT.